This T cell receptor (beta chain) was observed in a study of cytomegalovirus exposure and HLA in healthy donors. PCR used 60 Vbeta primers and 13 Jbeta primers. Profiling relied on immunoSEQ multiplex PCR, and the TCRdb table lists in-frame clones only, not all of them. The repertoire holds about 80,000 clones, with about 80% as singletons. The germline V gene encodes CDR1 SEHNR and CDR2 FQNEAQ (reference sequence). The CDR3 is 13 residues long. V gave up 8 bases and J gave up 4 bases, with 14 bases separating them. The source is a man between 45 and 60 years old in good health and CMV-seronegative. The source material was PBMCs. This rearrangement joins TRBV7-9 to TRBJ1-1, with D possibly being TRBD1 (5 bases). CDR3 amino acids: CASGPLRGTEAFF. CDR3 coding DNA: TGTGCCAGCGGACCCTTAAGGGGCACTGAAGCTTTCTTT.